The sequence of this T cell receptor (beta chain) was determined in a study of cytomegalovirus exposure and HLA in healthy donors. Remarks on this clone: The antigen is unknown.

Germline loops: CDR1 KGHSH, CDR2 LQKENI. V trimming: 2 bases; J trimming: 4 bases; junction bases outside the gene matches: 9. CDR3 length: 16 residues. PCR employed 60 Vbeta and 13 Jbeta primers. The table came from immunoSEQ multiplex PCR; TCRdb's copy has only in-frame clones and leaves some out. The table lists about 160,000 clones, approximately 76% of them singletons. Study findings and constraints: Exclusion as indistinguishable affected some V segments, including TRBV6-2 and TRBV6-3.

The source of this sequence is a man aged 60 to 69 in good health and CMV-seronegative. The chain links TRBV18 to TRBJ2-3, with 7 bases that match TRBD2. What was sequenced was PBMCs. The CDR3 spells CASSPVFGEGADTQYF. In DNA form, the CDR3 reads TGTGCCAGCTCACCAGTATTTGGGGAGGGAGCAGATACGCAGTATTTT.